This T cell receptor (beta chain) came from a study of early T cells in non-severe SARS-CoV-2 infection. Whole-study context: Unsorted whole-blood RNA was sequenced in bulk, leaving chains unpaired.

Molecules of cDNA were individually given unique molecular identifiers that were attached to them. TCRdb reanalysed the 5' RACE reads using MiXCR and keeps one entry per CDR3 protein. This repertoire shows fewer than 80,000 distinct CDR3 sequences, 9% to 15% found once; its top ten account for about 4%. This CDR3 contains 14 residues. Looked up from germline, CDR1 is MNHEY and CDR2 is SMNVEV (reference sequence). V lost 5 bases and J lost 6; bases outside the gene matches: 5. Input material: whole blood. The source of this sequence is an adult who was a healthcare worker with PCR-confirmed SARS-CoV-2 infection or an uninfected control (not recorded which). The V and J genes are TRBV27 and TRBJ2-3; 10 nucleotides align to TRBD1. The CDR3 DNA reads as TGTGCCAGCAGTCCCCGACAGGGGGCGGATACGCAGTATTTT. Protein: CASSPRQGADTQYF.